Listed below are T cell receptor beta chains from one sample, sequenced in a study of T-cell memory formation after mild COVID-19. In TCRdb, the 5' RACE reads were re-called with MiXCR into one record per CDR3 protein. The data contain 250,000 or so distinct CDR3 sequences, 8% to 10% of them seen just once; the ten biggest clones take up 22%. Specimen: PBMCs or a T cell subset sorted from them (not recorded which). The receptors come from a man between 18 and 35 years old who had mild COVID-19 (a few samples of this study predate the infection). Cell type and time point are not known. The CDR3 runs from the conserved cysteine through the conserved F or W. Fields, in order: CDR3 protein, CDR3 DNA, J gene, clone size, D gene, V gene. A D gene is named only where the DNA matches it firmly. The size of a clone is reported for some rows only, either as once, few or many, or as a class for expanded clones.

CASSQGLAGSATQYF TGTGCCAGCAGCCAAGGACTAGCGGGGAGCGCCACGCAGTATTTT TRBJ2-3 NA TRBD2 TRBV3-1
CASSLRTGAGELFF TGTGCCAGCAGCCTCCGAACAGGGGCCGGGGAGCTGTTTTTT TRBJ2-2 NA TRBD1 TRBV7-8
CASSPTRVGTDTQYF TGTGCCAGCAGTCCTACTAGGGTCGGCACAGATACGCAGTATTTT TRBJ2-3 few NA TRBV27
CASSFKWGGTGELFF TGTGCCAGCAGTTTTAAATGGGGAGGCACCGGGGAGCTGTTTTTT TRBJ2-2 NA NA TRBV7-6
CARSLDGGANVLTF TGTGCCAGAAGCTTGGATGGGGGGGCCAACGTCCTGACTTTC TRBJ2-6 NA NA TRBV5-4
CATRRKGQGPSPLHF TGTGCCACCAGAAGGAAGGGACAGGGGCCTTCACCCCTCCACTTT TRBJ1-6 NA TRBD1 TRBV15
CASSYPGQAGGDF TGTGCCAGCAGCTACCCCGGGCAGGCTGGGGGGGACTTC TRBJ2-5 few TRBD2 TRBV7-2
CASSRGSPGTEAFF TGTGCCAGCAGTAGGGGATCCCCGGGGACTGAAGCTTTCTTT TRBJ1-1 many NA TRBV6-5
CASSFRGGSSTDTQYF TGTGCCAGCAGCTTCAGAGGGGGTTCTAGCACAGATACGCAGTATTTT TRBJ2-3 few NA TRBV9
CASSLAGQGVAPLHF TGTGCCAGCAGCTTAGCGGGACAGGGAGTCGCACCCCTCCACTTT TRBJ1-6 NA TRBD1 TRBV7-2
CASSPGLAAVTDTQYF TGTGCCAGCAGCCCCGGACTAGCGGCGGTCACAGATACGCAGTATTTT TRBJ2-3 NA TRBD2 TRBV7-3
CASSPDLGNTGELFF TGTGCCAGCTCACCAGATCTTGGCAACACCGGGGAGCTGTTTTTT TRBJ2-2 many NA TRBV18
CATSSGTASTDTQYF TGTGCCACCAGCAGCGGGACAGCTAGCACAGATACGCAGTATTTT TRBJ2-3 NA TRBD1 TRBV15
CASSTAGGNQPQHF TGTGCCAGTAGTACGGCAGGGGGTAATCAGCCCCAGCATTTT TRBJ1-5 few TRBD1 TRBV19
CAIRDGMNTEAFF TGTGCCATCCGGGACGGCATGAACACTGAAGCTTTCTTT TRBJ1-1 NA NA TRBV12-3/TRBV12-4
CASSSEGSTDTQYF TGTGCCAGCAGCTCGGAGGGAAGCACAGATACGCAGTATTTT TRBJ2-3 NA NA TRBV11-2
CASSYLTGGNQPQHF TGTGCCAGCAGTTACCTTACAGGGGGCAATCAGCCCCAGCATTTT TRBJ1-5 many TRBD1 TRBV6-2/TRBV6-3
CASSLGNEGDTQYF TGTGCCAGCAGCCTCGGAAACGAGGGAGATACGCAGTATTTT TRBJ2-3 few NA TRBV7-2
CSVSTDSYEQYF TGCAGTGTGAGTACCGACTCCTACGAGCAGTACTTC TRBJ2-7 many NA TRBV20-1
CSARVGLGRGTDTQYF TGCAGTGCTAGAGTGGGACTGGGGAGAGGCACAGATACGCAGTATTTT TRBJ2-3 NA NA TRBV20-1
CASSGGATNEQFF TGTGCCAGCAGCGGGGGGGCCACCAATGAGCAGTTCTTC TRBJ2-1 few TRBD2 TRBV25-1
CASSFSGARDEKLFF TGCGCCAGCAGCTTTTCGGGGGCTCGTGATGAAAAACTGTTTTTT TRBJ1-4 NA NA TRBV5-1
CASSLAPMVGAEAFF TGCGCCAGCAGCTTGGCCCCTATGGTGGGAGCTGAAGCTTTCTTT TRBJ1-1 few NA TRBV5-1
CASSLGGQGASGYTF TGTGCCAGCAGCTTGGGCGGACAGGGGGCATCGGGCTACACCTTC TRBJ1-2 few TRBD1 TRBV7-2
CASSERTGTDTQYF TGTGCCAGCAGTGAAAGGACAGGGACAGATACGCAGTATTTT TRBJ2-3 NA TRBD1 TRBV2
CASSYRGVDEQYF TGTGCCAGCAGCTACAGGGGCGTGGACGAGCAGTACTTC TRBJ2-7 many TRBD1 TRBV5-6
CATSDSYGNIQYF TGTGCCACCAGTGATTCGTACGGAAACATTCAGTACTTC TRBJ2-4 NA NA TRBV24-1
CASSEGQPVGYTF TGCGCCAGCAGCGAGGGACAGCCGGTTGGCTACACCTTC TRBJ1-2 many TRBD1 TRBV5-1
CASSDQGGLTDTQYF TGCGCCAGCAGTGACCAGGGGGGTCTCACAGATACGCAGTATTTT TRBJ2-3 NA NA TRBV10-1
CATQGLAGARNTGELFF TGTGCCACCCAAGGCCTAGCGGGGGCCAGGAACACCGGGGAGCTGTTTTTT TRBJ2-2 NA TRBD2 TRBV24-1
CASSFAGEDTQYF TGTGCCAGCAGCTTCGCTGGGGAGGATACGCAGTATTTT TRBJ2-3 many NA TRBV7-2
CASSQGVGSDDTQYF TGCGCCAGCAGCCAGGGGGTAGGGAGCGACGATACGCAGTATTTT TRBJ2-3 few TRBD1 TRBV5-1
CSGWIVDNYGYTF TGCAGCGGATGGATAGTGGATAACTATGGCTACACCTTC TRBJ1-2 few NA TRBV29-1